The 24 T cell receptor beta chains reported below all come from one sample, sequenced in a study of T-cell reconstitution after alpha-beta-depleted transplantation in children. Researchers prepared the TCRbeta library using unique molecular identifiers, the study reports. In TCRdb, the PCR reads were re-called with MiXCR into one record per CDR3 protein. The data show 500,000 to 600,000 distinct CDR3 sequences, 15% to 20% seen once. The sequences come from PBMCs from the stem cell graft donor, collected from the stem cell graft. The receptor set was obtained from a human donor who donated a stem cell graft to a child with acute lymphoblastic leukemia.

V and J are TRBV7-8 and TRBJ2-3; D is undetermined. Trimming stripped 3 bases from V and 0 bases from J, with 10 bases between. The CDR3 contains 15 residues. Germline CDR1 reads SGHVS; CDR2 reads FQNEAQ. Here the CDR3 reads CASSFEWASTDTQYF. CDR3 bases: TGTGCCAGCAGCTTCGAGTGGGCTAGCACAGATACGCAGTATTTT.

This clonotype was recorded a few times. This chain links TRBV18 with TRBJ2-2; D not resolved. CDR3 length: 14 residues. Germline V gives CDR1 KGHSH, CDR2 LQKENI. Trimming took 4 bases from V and 2 from J, leaving 8 bases between them. The CDR3 DNA reads TGTGCCAGCTCACGCGCTAGAAACACCGGGGAGCTGTTTTTT. It is translated as CASSRARNTGELFF.

The chain carries TRBV4-1 and TRBJ2-4; the D gene is possibly TRBD2 (6 bases). Per germline, CDR1 MGHRA and CDR2 YSYEKL. V lost 1 base, J lost 8 bases, and 15 bases lay in between. CDR3 length: 15 amino acids. CDR3 coding DNA: TGCGCCAGCAGCCAAGCCCTTCCGGGGGTTGACATTCAGTACTTC. Translation gives CASSQALPGVDIQYF.

This clonotype was seen a few times. CDR3 region: CASSLSPLREQYF. CDR3 DNA sequence: TGTGCCAGCAGTTTATCGCCCCTGCGGGAGCAGTACTTC. This chain uses TRBV27 with TRBJ2-7; D call uncertain. From germline, CDR1 is MNHEY and CDR2 SMNVEV (reference sequence). This CDR3 spans 13 amino acids. V gave up 0 bases and J gave up 7 bases, with 10 bases separating them.

This chain uses TRBV20-1 with TRBJ1-5, with TRBD1 as a possible D gene (5 bases). The CDR3 totals 14 residues. The germline V and J ends were trimmed by 4 bases and 2 bases, with 12 bases remaining between them. Germline V gives CDR1 DFQATT, CDR2 SNEGSKA (reference sequence). In nucleotides, the CDR3 is TGCAGTGCTACAGGGCTGGGCGGCAATCAGCCCCAGCATTTT. It codes for CSATGLGGNQPQHF.

V is TRBV27 and J is TRBJ1-1, with D uncertain. The germline V and J ends were trimmed by 2 bases and 11 bases, with 15 bases remaining between them. There are 13 residues in the CDR3. Germline V CDR1 and CDR2: MNHEY, SMNVEV (reference sequence). CDR3 residues: CASSLGPAMGAFF. In DNA form, the CDR3 reads TGTGCCAGCAGTTTAGGCCCCGCCATGGGGGCTTTCTTT.

The gene calls are TRBV6-2 or TRBV6-3 and TRBJ2-7; TRBD2 aligns across 8 bases. The CDR3 runs to 14 residues. Germline CDR1 is MNHEY and CDR2 is SVGEGT. Losses at the gene ends were 8 bases for V and 1 base for J; bases not matched to a gene: 7. The DNA for the CDR3 is TGTGCCAGCTGCCTAGCGGGCCTATCCTACGAGCAGTACTTC. The encoded protein is CASCLAGLSYEQYF.

The V and J genes are TRBV6-1 and TRBJ2-7; 11 positions match TRBD1. The CDR3 length is 14 residues. CDR1 and CDR2 (germline): MNHNS, SASEGT. The V and J ends lost 5 bases and 4 bases, in that order; junction bases with no gene match: 4. The CDR3 DNA reads TGTGCCAGCAGTCGGACAGGGGGCTATTACGAGCAGTACTTC. Translating gives CASSRTGGYYEQYF.

V and J are TRBV20-1 and TRBJ2-1, with 8 bases matching TRBD1. CDR1 and CDR2 (germline): DFQATT, SNEGSKA (reference sequence). This CDR3 contains 16 residues. V shed 0 bases, J shed 3 bases, and the junction held 7 bases outside the gene matches. CDR3 sequence reads: CSARDWQGADYNEQFF. The CDR3 DNA sequence: TGCAGTGCTAGAGATTGGCAGGGGGCGGACTACAATGAGCAGTTCTTC.

This clonotype was seen only a few times. The rearrangement links TRBV3-1 to TRBJ2-7; no clear D. Germline V gene sequence: CDR1 LGHDT, CDR2 YNNKEL (reference sequence). The CDR3 has 14 residues. Between the trimmed V and J ends, which lost 1 base and 4 bases, there was a span of 11 bases. CDR3 loop: CASSQAELYYEQYF. Written as DNA, the CDR3 is TGTGCCAGCAGCCAAGCTGAACTGTATTACGAGCAGTACTTC.

This clonotype was picked up a small number of times. The chain has TRBV4-1 and TRBJ2-7, with D possibly matching TRBD2 (6 bases). The CDR3 contains 14 residues. Per the germline V gene, CDR1 is MGHRA and CDR2 is YSYEKL. V lost 1 base and J lost 6, with 13 bases in between. CDR3 sequence reads: CASSQGQMTSEQYF. The CDR3 DNA sequence: TGCGCCAGCAGCCAAGGGCAGATGACTAGCGAGCAGTACTTC.

V gene TRBV13 combines with J gene TRBJ2-3; tentative D call: TRBD2 (6 bases). From germline, CDR1 is PRHDT and CDR2 FYEKMQ (reference sequence). V shed 3 bases and J shed 1 base, with 11 bases lying between them. CDR3 length equals 15 residues. The chain's CDR3 is CASSFASVGTDTQYF. The CDR3 DNA follows: TGTGCCAGCAGCTTTGCTAGCGTCGGCACAGATACGCAGTATTTT.

This clonotype was picked up many times. The chain is built from TRBV10-1 and TRBJ2-5; 11 bases align to TRBD2. The germline CDR1 and CDR2 sequences are WNHNN and SYGVQD (reference sequence). The CDR3 runs to 15 residues. The J segment lost 3 bases and the V segment lost 5 bases, leaving 5 bases of the junction unmatched. The CDR3 spells CASSPGLAGEETQYF. The CDR3 region has the DNA TGCGCCAGCAGTCCTGGACTAGCGGGTGAAGAGACCCAGTACTTC.

The sample holds a few counts of this clonotype. The chain carries TRBV12-3 or TRBV12-4 and TRBJ2-7; D gene unclear. V shed 2 bases and J shed 2 bases, with 10 bases lying between them. The CDR3 has 14 amino acids. CDR3 bases: TGTGCCAGCAGTTTACAACAGAAGACCTACGAGCAGTACTTC. Its translation is CASSLQQKTYEQYF.

The chain couples TRBV7-8 to TRBJ2-3, with D uncertain. Trimming took off 4 bases at V and 10 bases at J, with 9 bases between the two ends. Looked up from germline, CDR1 is SGHVS and CDR2 is FQNEAQ. This CDR3 is built from 11 residues. CDR3 sequence (DNA): TGTGCCAGCAGCTCAACGCCTCCGCAGTATTTT. Translating it yields CASSSTPPQYF.

This clonotype was counted only a few times. CDR3 amino acids: CASSPKDRDSEVTYEQYF. The CDR3, as DNA: TGCGCCAGCAGCCCCAAGGACAGGGATAGCGAGGTGACCTACGAGCAGTACTTC. The chain is built from TRBV4-1 and TRBJ2-7; 8 bases line up with TRBD1. The J segment lost 2 bases and the V segment lost 4 bases, leaving 16 bases of the junction unmatched. From germline, CDR1 is MGHRA and CDR2 YSYEKL. This CDR3 has 18 amino acids.

CDR3 DNA sequence: TGCAGTGCTAGAGAGATAGGGGCTTTACAGCCCCAGCATTTT. It is translated as CSAREIGALQPQHF. V is TRBV20-1 and J is TRBJ1-5; maybe TRBD1 (5 bases). Germline CDR1 DFQATT, CDR2 SNEGSKA (reference sequence). Trimming cost V 0 bases and J 7 bases, with 13 bases left between them. This CDR3 comprises 14 residues.

The rearrangement joins TRBV20-1 to TRBJ2-2; D is ambiguous. Per germline, CDR1 DFQATT and CDR2 SNEGSKA (reference sequence). This CDR3 spans 16 amino acids. Trimming pared 5 bases from V and 5 bases from J, leaving 21 bases between. CDR3 region: CSALMEPPLNTGELFF. CDR3 sequence (DNA): TGCAGTGCTCTCATGGAGCCCCCTCTAAATACCGGGGAGCTGTTTTTT.

This clonotype appeared many times. The J gene is TRBJ1-2, the V gene TRBV10-3; TRBD1 might be the D (5 bases). The germline V gene encodes CDR1 ENHRY and CDR2 SYGVKD. V lost 11 bases to trimming and J lost 1 base, with 11 bases between them. CDR3 length: 12 amino acids. Here the CDR3 reads CALGDLNYGYTF. DNA of the CDR3: TGTGCCCTCGGGGACCTTAACTATGGCTACACCTTC.

This chain joins TRBV29-1 and TRBJ2-5; D is possibly TRBD1 (6 bases). The V gene's germline CDR1 is SQVTM and CDR2 ANQGSEA. This CDR3 region has 16 residues. Trimming shortened V by 3 bases and J by 1 base, and 18 bases separated the two germline ends. CDR3 bases: TGCAGCGTTGACCGGTTGGGGCAGGGGACCCAAGAGACCCAGTACTTC. Its protein is CSVDRLGQGTQETQYF.

This clonotype was counted a few times. J is TRBJ2-1 and V is TRBV5-1; 7 nucleotides match TRBD2. The germline V gene encodes CDR1 SGHRS and CDR2 YFSETQ. The CDR3 runs 14 residues. V lost 6 bases, J lost 10 bases, and 13 bases stayed unmatched. CDR3: CASNPRRTSSEQFF. CDR3 nucleotide sequence: TGCGCCAGCAACCCACGACGGACTAGTAGCGAGCAGTTCTTC.

The J gene is TRBJ1-1, the V gene TRBV20-1; 8 nucleotides align to TRBD1. The V gene's germline CDR1 is DFQATT and CDR2 SNEGSKA (reference sequence). V lost 6 bases, J lost 1 base, and 10 bases stayed unmatched. The CDR3 extends over 15 amino acids. CDR3 residues: CSAYLSGTGNTEAFF. CDR3 nucleotide sequence: TGCAGTGCCTACCTTTCCGGGACAGGGAACACTGAAGCTTTCTTT.

In its sample, this clonotype was seen a few times. V gene TRBV5-6 combines with J gene TRBJ2-2; D is possibly TRBD1 (5 bases). V dropped 0 bases and J dropped 4 bases, with 16 bases sitting between them. Germline CDR1 and CDR2: SGHDT and YYEEEE. The CDR3 has 17 amino acids. The CDR3 loop is CASSLDLRGMSTGELFF. CDR3 in DNA: TGTGCCAGCAGCTTGGACTTAAGGGGAATGAGCACCGGGGAGCTGTTTTTT.

This chain joins TRBV5-5 and TRBJ2-7; 10 bases match TRBD2. The CDR3 is 16 residues long. Germline V lookup: CDR1 SGHKS, CDR2 YYEKEE (reference sequence). V lost 0 bases and J lost 2; bases outside the gene matches: 5. This chain's CDR3 is CASSLGRTSGPYEQYF. The CDR3 region has the DNA TGTGCCAGCAGCTTGGGCAGGACTAGCGGACCCTACGAGCAGTACTTC.